The rows below give T cell receptor beta chains drawn from one sample of a study of CD4 T cells in relation to SARS-CoV-2 and coronaviruses. These receptors have no known antigen. Produced via immunoSEQ multiplex PCR; TCRdb's table is partial and in-frame only. The profile shows over 10,000 clones, more than 75% of them singletons. Sequenced: CD4+ T cells from PBMCs, cultured in vitro. These receptors all stem from a human donor in good health. Each CDR3 is given with its conserved first and last residue. Fields, in order: D gene, V gene, J gene, clone size, CDR3 DNA, CDR3 protein. A D gene is named only where the DNA matches it firmly. Size is stated for part of the rows, as once, few or many counts, or as a class when the clone is expanded.

d_call: .
v_call: TRBV5-4
j_call: TRBJ2-1
clone_size: once
cdr3_nt: TGTGCCAGCAGCTTGGGGACAGCCTACAATGAGCAGTTCTTC
cdr3_aa: CASSLGTAYNEQFF

d_call: TRBD1
v_call: TRBV7-2
j_call: TRBJ1-4
clone_size: .
cdr3_nt: TGTGCCAGCAGCCGCGACAGGGGGGGTGAAAAACTGTTTTTT
cdr3_aa: CASSRDRGGEKLFF

d_call: TRBD2
v_call: TRBV4-1
j_call: TRBJ2-3
clone_size: .
cdr3_nt: TGCGCCAGCCGAGGCAGCGGGGGGCCTAGCACAGATACGCAGTATTTT
cdr3_aa: CASRGSGGPSTDTQYF

d_call: .
v_call: TRBV29-1
j_call: TRBJ1-4
clone_size: .
cdr3_nt: TGCAGCGTTGTGGGGGGCCTCAGGGAAAAACTGTTTTTT
cdr3_aa: CSVVGGLREKLFF

d_call: TRBD1
v_call: TRBV6-2/TRBV6-3
j_call: TRBJ1-1
clone_size: .
cdr3_nt: TGTGCCAGCAGTTACGACAGGGCCGGGGGGACTGAAGCTTTCTTT
cdr3_aa: CASSYDRAGGTEAFF

d_call: .
v_call: TRBV3-1/TRBV3-2
j_call: TRBJ1-1
clone_size: .
cdr3_nt: TGTGCCAGCAGCTGGGGACGAGGGAACACTGAAGCTTTCTTT
cdr3_aa: CASSWGRGNTEAFF

d_call: .
v_call: TRBV6-5
j_call: TRBJ1-4
clone_size: .
cdr3_nt: TGTGCCAGCATGAGGGGTTTGGGGGGAAAACTGTTTTTT
cdr3_aa: CASMRGLGGKLFF

d_call: TRBD2
v_call: TRBV19
j_call: TRBJ2-3
clone_size: .
cdr3_nt: TGTGCCAGTAGTACGAGCGGGGCTAGCACAGATACGCAGTATTTT
cdr3_aa: CASSTSGASTDTQYF

d_call: TRBD2
v_call: TRBV9
j_call: TRBJ2-1
clone_size: .
cdr3_nt: TGTGCCAGCAGCGAGAGGGGAGCGGGATCCTACAATGAGCAGTTCTTC
cdr3_aa: CASSERGAGSYNEQFF

d_call: .
v_call: TRBV5-5
j_call: TRBJ2-1
clone_size: once
cdr3_nt: TGTGCCAGCAGCTTGGAGGGCGGGGGCCCCTCCTACAATGAGCAGTTCTTC
cdr3_aa: CASSLEGGGPSYNEQFF

d_call: TRBD1
v_call: TRBV25-1
j_call: TRBJ1-1
clone_size: .
cdr3_nt: TGTGCCAGCAGTGAGGGAGGAGGGGGCGCATGGACTGAAGCTTTCTTT
cdr3_aa: CASSEGGGGAWTEAFF

d_call: TRBD2
v_call: TRBV5-1
j_call: TRBJ2-7
clone_size: .
cdr3_nt: TGCGCCAGCAGCTTGGCTCGGGAGGACTACGAGCAGTACTTC
cdr3_aa: CASSLAREDYEQYF

d_call: .
v_call: TRBV20-1
j_call: TRBJ1-2
clone_size: few
cdr3_nt: TGCAGTGCTAGGGACGGTCTTGGCTACACCTTC
cdr3_aa: CSARDGLGYTF

d_call: TRBD2
v_call: TRBV19
j_call: TRBJ2-1
clone_size: .
cdr3_nt: TGTGCCAGTAAGCGGACTAGCGACAACACCTACAATGAGCAGTTCTTC
cdr3_aa: CASKRTSDNTYNEQFF

d_call: .
v_call: TRBV7-2
j_call: TRBJ2-3
clone_size: .
cdr3_nt: TGTGCCAGCAGCTTAGGTATTGGGCGAGGAAACACAGATACGCAGTATTTT
cdr3_aa: CASSLGIGRGNTDTQYF

d_call: .
v_call: TRBV19
j_call: TRBJ2-7
clone_size: few
cdr3_nt: TGTGCCACAGGGGCCACGGTCGAGCAGTACTTC
cdr3_aa: CATGATVEQYF

d_call: TRBD2
v_call: TRBV5-1
j_call: TRBJ2-3
clone_size: .
cdr3_nt: TGCGCCAGCAGGGACGGTTCTAGCGGGTTGGCAGATACGCAGTATTTT
cdr3_aa: CASRDGSSGLADTQYF

d_call: .
v_call: TRBV5-1
j_call: TRBJ2-2
clone_size: once
cdr3_nt: TGCGCCAGCATCAACGGCCTAGGGGCAGGAACCGGGGAGCTGTTTTTT
cdr3_aa: CASINGLGAGTGELFF

d_call: TRBD1
v_call: TRBV18
j_call: TRBJ1-5
clone_size: once
cdr3_nt: TGTGCCAGCTCACCGGCAGGGGGTAGGGATCAGCCCCAGCATTTT
cdr3_aa: CASSPAGGRDQPQHF

d_call: .
v_call: TRBV27
j_call: TRBJ2-7
clone_size: .
cdr3_nt: TGTGCCAGCAGCTCTCTTTCCTACGAGCAGTACTTC
cdr3_aa: CASSSLSYEQYF

d_call: TRBD2
v_call: TRBV7-2
j_call: TRBJ2-1
clone_size: large
cdr3_nt: TGTGCCAGCAGCTTAGTAGCGGGGGGGCTCTACAATGAGCAGTTCTTC
cdr3_aa: CASSLVAGGLYNEQFF

d_call: .
v_call: TRBV28
j_call: TRBJ2-3
clone_size: .
cdr3_nt: TGTGCCAGCAGCTTCAGAGGAACGGATACGCAGTATTTT
cdr3_aa: CASSFRGTDTQYF

d_call: .
v_call: TRBV9
j_call: TRBJ1-6
clone_size: .
cdr3_nt: TGTGCCAGCAGTGAAGGGCAAAATTCACCCCTCCACTTT
cdr3_aa: CASSEGQNSPLHF

d_call: TRBD2
v_call: TRBV5-1
j_call: TRBJ2-1
clone_size: .
cdr3_nt: TGCGCCAGCAGCCAACGGACTAGCGGATACAATGAGCAGTTCTTC
cdr3_aa: CASSQRTSGYNEQFF

d_call: .
v_call: TRBV6-5
j_call: TRBJ1-2
clone_size: .
cdr3_nt: TGTGCCAGCAGTTACACCCGGGGGGGATACTATGGCTACACCTTC
cdr3_aa: CASSYTRGGYYGYTF

d_call: TRBD2
v_call: TRBV6-6
j_call: TRBJ2-7
clone_size: .
cdr3_nt: TGTGCCAGCAGTCGACTAGCGGGAGGGATTTCCTACGAGCAGTACTTC
cdr3_aa: CASSRLAGGISYEQYF

d_call: .
v_call: TRBV7-2
j_call: TRBJ1-1
clone_size: .
cdr3_nt: TGTGCCAGCAGCTTAGGACGGGAGAACACTGAAGCTTTCTTT
cdr3_aa: CASSLGRENTEAFF

d_call: TRBD1
v_call: TRBV7-2
j_call: TRBJ2-7
clone_size: .
cdr3_nt: TGTGCCAGCATCTGGGGGACAGGGGGCCAGTACGAGCAGTACTTC
cdr3_aa: CASIWGTGGQYEQYF

d_call: .
v_call: TRBV11-2
j_call: TRBJ2-3
clone_size: .
cdr3_nt: TGTGCCAGCAGCTTAGATGGTGGGAGCACAGATACGCAGTATTTT
cdr3_aa: CASSLDGGSTDTQYF

d_call: .
v_call: TRBV10-3
j_call: TRBJ2-1
clone_size: few
cdr3_nt: TGTGCCATCAGTGTCTCAGGGAGTGAGCAGTTCTTC
cdr3_aa: CAISVSGSEQFF